Here is one T cell receptor (beta chain) with its context. This clonotype was recorded a few times. The target of this receptor is not known. No qualities accompany the bases; no much larger clone lies one base away. The library was generated by 5' RACE. The sequencing machine was an Illumina HiSeq 2000. A universal primer binding site was added through template switching, and the final cDNA carried a unique molecular identifier so that TCR cDNA molecules could be counted accurately. Specific primers in the conserved constant-segment region were used to synthesize first-strand cDNA for the TCR alpha and beta chains. Each cDNA library was double barcoded, with a SMART-Mk sample barcode plus Illumina barcodes, to control for contamination. Two successive PCR steps introduced TruSeq adapter sequences along with Illumina sample barcodes. TCR alpha and beta cDNA libraries were sequenced on the Illumina HiSeq platform with custom primers. Turning to the authors' computational methods: Raw reads were processed with MiGEC to extract unique molecular identifiers, and MiXCR was used to determine CDR3 positions. Recombination models were inferred per individual with the repgenHMM and IGoR tools using an EM algorithm. The analysis of shared clonotypes was done with the tcR package in R, with sharing normalized by the product of cloneset sizes. Out-of-frame nonproductive sequences were analyzed to study raw recombination free of thymic and clonal selection effects. In TCRdb, the public reads were trimmed at Q25 with fastp and aligned with MiXCR, with productive beta chains retained. Here each entry gathers all rows of one CDR3 protein and keeps the most common genes and DNA. These V and J calls are TCRdb output, not the study's own analysis. In this sample the table shows roughly 250,000 distinct CDR3 sequences, roughly 13% of which occur a single time. Approximately 9.3% of the sample lies in the top ten.

All donors were healthy Caucasians. Using Miltenyi CD45RO+ enrichment and human naive T-cell isolation kits, memory (CD45RO+) and naive T cells were isolated from PBMC. At the junction V is shortened by 6 bases and J by 1 base; bases outside the gene matches: 3. From its cysteine to its phenylalanine, the CDR3 spans 15 amino acids. Only the CDR3 part of the read is kept: 45 bases, read in frame from the first base. The source of the sample is a study of identical twins (dated by TCRdb to the mid-2010s). In terms of the full investigation: To test whether fetal clonotypes persist, the study used deep sequencing on TCR alpha and beta repertoires from monozygotic twins, unrelated adults of various ages, and cord blood. Replicate twin experiments were performed at different times using different library preparation protocols to rule out contamination. General study outcomes and caveats: A weaker excess of twin sharing was found in beta out-of-frame sequences because the signal-to-noise ratio was lowered by fewer shared sequences. Out-of-frame TCR alpha sharing in monozygotic twins was systematically underestimated by recombination models, whereas sharing between unrelated individuals was in agreement with the recombination models. Compared with coincidental sharing between unrelated individuals, out-of-frame TCR alpha sequences shared between twins showed an excess of sequences with low generation probability. Fewer insertions were carried by abundant cord blood beta clonotypes; a weaker similar trend was observed in young adult naive repertoires, while no such trend was observed in memory repertoires. Zero-insertion analyses could be partly confounded by invariant T cells such as MAIT and iNKT, although diverse VJ usage argued against such confounding for most clonotypes. Conclusions relied on cross-sectional statistical analysis, since the same donors could not be followed over many years.

This receptor was identified in a woman aged 18-30 years in good health. Material for sequencing was memory (CD45RO+) T cells sorted from blood. Read against the paper, the sample's cell subset or site label means: CD45RO+ enriched T cells. Rearrangement joined TRBV12-3 or TRBV12-4 to TRBJ2-4; TRBD2 agrees with 10 junctional bases. CDR3 sequence: CASRGSGRAKNIQYF. The nucleotide sequence is given as TGTGCCAGCAGGGGTAGCGGGAGGGCCAAAAACATTCAGTACTTC.